This T cell receptor (beta chain) is from a study of post-analysis software for immune sequencing data (dated by TCRdb to the mid-2010s). Study-wide context: Relapsing-remitting, secondary progressive and progressive-relapsing multiple sclerosis were recorded as disease courses, and subtype annotation was lacking for some patients. A subset of samples was prepared in parallel using single-end sample barcoding, then pooled and co-amplified after Illumina adapter ligation. The multiple sclerosis patient repertoires were compared with more than 9 previously published healthy control repertoires from donors aged roughly 6 to 25 years. Results and caveats for the whole study, not just this receptor: Multiple sclerosis patients had significantly lower normalized Chao1 diversity than controls, a result that suggests substantial peripheral T-cell clonal expansion. Direct clustering with F measure showed strong co-clustering of samples prepared in the same batch, prompting a batch-effect correction. Patients showed significantly higher frequencies than controls for 4 or 5 TRBV segments, among them TRBV5-6, TRBV5-1 and TRBV20-1. The multiple sclerosis patient group was slightly younger than the control group.

The table lists this clonotype with a few counts. The clone's antigen remains unknown. No much larger clone is present one base from it, and per-base qualities are unavailable. To demonstrate the VDJtools post-analysis software, TCR beta repertoires were profiled from the peripheral blood of more than 10 young patients with multiple sclerosis. Multiple sclerosis patients were children and adolescents aged about 6 to 17 years. Library creation used PCR. Reads for this sample came from an Illumina HiSeq 2500. To reduce PCR and sequencing biases, unique molecular identifiers were built into the TCR beta cDNA libraries. Per 1 to 10 million input T cells, approximately 500,000 cDNA molecules were obtained, such that each molecule approximated one T cell. The same protocol used for the earlier healthy control dataset was applied to prepare and sequence the patient libraries. Within a given batch, samples were prepared together, multiplexed and sequenced on the same HiSeq lane. The authors processed their data as follows. MIGEC handled the raw barcoded reads, throwing out single-read molecular identifier groups before consensus assembly and CDR3 extraction. Clonotype tables were post-analysed with VDJtools, normalizing diversity by down-sampling all datasets to the smallest sample size. In repertoire overlap clustering, CDR3 amino acid sequences, but not nucleotide sequences, were matched to correct batch-related cross-sample contamination. The public reads were reprocessed in TCRdb via fastp at Q25 and MiXCR, keeping in-frame beta chains. For every CDR3 protein sequence, its rows merge into one entry that carries the most common genes and DNA. TCRdb's processing, not the authors', yielded these V and J calls. This sample lists roughly 570,000 distinct CDR3 sequences; 34% were detected once. The top ten clones comprise 4.5% to 7.5% of the sample.

Compared with germline, V lacks 5 bases and J lacks 7 bases; bases without a gene match: 6. Inclusive of the bounding cysteine and phenylalanine, the CDR3 is 14 residues long. The DNA shown is the 42-base CDR3, in frame from base 1. The receptor's source is a girl aged 2 to 17 with multiple sclerosis. The V and J genes are TRBV12-3 or TRBV12-4 and TRBJ1-5, with TRBD1 identical over 9 junction bases. The sequenced sample consisted of blood. The CDR3 reads as follows: CASSQTGGDQPQHF. The DNA sequence reads TGTGCCAGCAGTCAGACAGGGGGTGACCAGCCCCAGCATTTT.